The TCR beta chain under discussion was sequenced for a study of CXCR4 blockade with PD-1 therapy in pancreatic cancer (dated by TCRdb to about 2019). About the study as a whole: The study combined multiplex immunohistochemistry and TCRbeta immunosequencing of resected pancreatic ductal adenocarcinoma with ex vivo slice culture testing PD-1 and CXCR4 blockade. To look at intratumoral heterogeneity, the researchers TCR-sequenced two geographically distinct regions from each of 6 tumors. General findings and caveats noted by the study authors: Tumors had clonal expansion, with a mean productive clonality of around 0.15 compared with 0.045 to 0.05 in healthy blood, yet clonality showed no correlation with survival. Because only TCRbeta chains were sequenced, true antigen-specificity overlap among the convergent dominant clones remained unconfirmed, awaiting paired alpha-beta single-cell sequencing. The frequency of each amino acid clone correlated strongly with the number of distinct nucleotide rearrangements encoding that clone, suggesting convergent selection driven by common tumor antigens.

The immunoSEQ Assay at Adaptive Biotechnologies was used to immunosequence TCRbeta CDR3 regions from the extracted DNA. In the authors' own workflow: To measure the absolute abundance of each unique TCRbeta CDR3, the sequences were collapsed and filtered. Clonality was calculated as 1 minus Pielou's evenness, using only productive in-frame rearrangements. Regional overlap was evaluated by tracking the top 100 nucleotide rearrangements across paired samples, and paired versus unrelated samples were compared using the Morisita index. The immunoSEQ Rearrangement Details tool was used to assess whether nucleotide rearrangements converged onto identical amino acid sequences. What TCRdb holds here is the immuneACCESS table cut down to in-frame rearrangements. Part of the clones is not present; checked against another copy, under half of the missing clones reflect an unresolved V gene, and the others are unexplained. V, J and clone size derive from that table, while D and trimming were established from the DNA sequence. Recorded for this sample are about 8,100 clones; under 60% of them occurred a single time. Roughly 7.5% of the sample lies in the top ten.

This clone was counted only a few times. The target of this receptor is not known. One base away there is no much larger clone; base qualities are not given. CDR1 and CDR2 (MNHGY, SAAAGT) derive from the germline V gene. V and J are truncated by 7 bases and 3 bases respectively, leaving an intervening sequence of 13 bases. Measured from the cysteine to the phenylalanine, the CDR3 is 14 residues long. The sequence is cut down to CDR3 DNA, 42 bases in frame from base 1. The archived tumor blocks were obtained from patients to whom no neoadjuvant therapy had been administered before resection. For the preserved-tissue arm, the study drew on 30 to 35 surgical resection samples taken from about two dozen pancreatic ductal adenocarcinoma patients who had not been treated previously. For the resection arm, ten 5-micron curls of FFPE tumor adjacent to the multiplex immunohistochemistry slide were used for DNA extraction.

This chain is built from TRBV6-8 and TRBJ2-1, with no confident D gene call. Sequencing was carried out using tumor tissue. The clonotype comes from a human donor with pancreatic ductal adenocarcinoma. In nucleotide form, the sequence is TGTGCCAGCACAGACGGTCACCGCTACAATGAGCAGTTCTTC. The resulting protein is CASTDGHRYNEQFF.